This T cell receptor (beta chain) was sequenced during a study of T cell repertoires in cytomegalovirus infection. Study in general: Signatures in public TCR beta sequences pointed to both CMV infection and matching HLA type. Notes on the study in general: In two of eight donors, the top clonotype was HLA-C-restricted CMV-specific. Identification of carriers of CMV plus the relevant HLA was performed using cumulative public TCR beta family frequency.

Trimming stripped 0 bases from V and 4 bases from J, with 10 bases between. The CDR3 totals 14 residues. Germline CDR1 reads LGHNT; CDR2 reads FRNRAP. TCRdb re-derived calls from the reads in MiXCR, one entry per CDR3 protein. This sample carries 130,000 or so distinct CDR3 sequences, about 6.3% of them seen once, and the ten largest clones take about a sixth. This clonotype was counted many times. Its target is unknown. The chain employs TRBV12-5 and TRBJ2-7, with D perhaps TRBD1 (5 bases). The clonotype originates from a human donor in good health (CMV status not recorded). Some clones in this sample may be carry-over from other donors' samples. Sequences were obtained from PBMCs. The CDR3 bases are TGTGCTAGTGGTTTGGTAGACAGTAGATACGAGCAGTACTTC. As protein: CASGLVDSRYEQYF.